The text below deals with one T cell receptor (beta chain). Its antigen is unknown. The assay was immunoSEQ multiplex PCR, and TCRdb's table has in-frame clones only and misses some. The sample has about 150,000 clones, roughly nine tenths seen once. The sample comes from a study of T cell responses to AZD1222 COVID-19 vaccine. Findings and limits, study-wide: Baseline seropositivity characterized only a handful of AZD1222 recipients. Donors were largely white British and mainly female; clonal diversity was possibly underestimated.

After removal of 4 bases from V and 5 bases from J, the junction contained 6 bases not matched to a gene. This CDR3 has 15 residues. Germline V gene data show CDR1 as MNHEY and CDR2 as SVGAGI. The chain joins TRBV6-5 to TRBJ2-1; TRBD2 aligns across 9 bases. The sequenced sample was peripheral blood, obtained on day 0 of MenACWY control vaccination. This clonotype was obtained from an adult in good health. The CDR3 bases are TGTGCCAGCAGTTCCTTTAGCGGGAGTCACAATGAGCAGTTCTTC. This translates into CASSSFSGSHNEQFF.